A single sample is the source of the 17 T cell receptor beta chains below, sequenced in a study of identical twins. TCRdb ran MiXCR on the 5' RACE reads and lists one entry per CDR3 protein. The sample holds under 300,000 distinct CDR3 sequences, 6.5% seen once. The same data also contributed to another study, on T cells expressing NK-cell markers.

The sequenced sample was CD8+ T cells sorted from blood. Receptors were obtained from a woman under 30 in good health.

V usage is TRBV9 and J usage is TRBJ2-3; D might be TRBD2 (6 bases). This CDR3 comprises 15 residues. Germline lookup yields CDR1 SGDLS and CDR2 YYNGEE. Deletions cut 4 bases from V and 3 bases from J, with 15 bases between. The CDR3 sequence is CASSPWGDLTDTQYF. The DNA of the CDR3 is TGTGCCAGCAGCCCTTGGGGGGACCTGACAGATACGCAGTATTTT.

The rearrangement joins TRBV7-2 to TRBJ2-5, with TRBD2 identical over 13 bases. V shed 6 bases, J shed 5 bases, and the junction held 0 bases outside the gene matches. Germline CDR1 SGHTA, CDR2 FQGNSA. The CDR3 loop spans 13 amino acids. DNA of the CDR3: TGTGCCAGCAGGACTAGCGGGGGGGAGACCCAGTACTTC. This sequence encodes CASRTSGGETQYF.

This chain uses TRBV6-1 with TRBJ2-3; D ambiguous. This CDR3 is built from 13 residues. The germline V gene encodes CDR1 MNHNS and CDR2 SASEGT. Trimming took 8 bases from V and 2 from J, leaving 11 bases between them. CDR3 sequence reads: CASLGFLTDTQYF. The CDR3 bases are TGTGCCAGCCTTGGGTTTCTCACAGATACGCAGTATTTT.

J is TRBJ1-1 and V is TRBV5-1, with 8 bases aligning to TRBD1. CDR1 is SGHRS, CDR2 YFSETQ, per germline. J gave up 8 bases and V 7 bases, and 7 bases lay outside the gene matches. CDR3 length: 12 amino acids. The CDR3 spells CASGGTGGEAFF. The DNA for the CDR3 is TGCGCCAGCGGGGGGACAGGCGGGGAAGCTTTCTTT.

This clonotype has ten or more counts. This chain joins TRBV12-3 or TRBV12-4 and TRBJ2-4; D tentatively reads TRBD1 or TRBD2 (6 bases each). The CDR3 runs to 11 residues. V lost 10 bases and J lost 9, with 13 bases in between. CDR3 amino acids: CAILQGGIQYF. Written as DNA, the CDR3 is TGTGCCATCCTACAGGGAGGCATTCAGTACTTC.

The chain is built from TRBV12-5 and TRBJ2-2; D is undetermined. Deletions cut 1 base from V and 4 bases from J, with 10 bases between. Germline lookup yields CDR1 LGHNT and CDR2 FRNRAP. This CDR3 has 15 residues. The CDR3, as DNA: TGTGCTAGTGGTTTGGCCTTCGAAGTCACCGGGGAGCTGTTTTTT. It translates to CASGLAFEVTGELFF.

This clonotype was seen repeatedly, ten times or more. The V call is TRBV5-1, the J call TRBJ1-6; D possibly corresponds to TRBD1 (5 bases). Germline CDR1 and CDR2: SGHRS and YFSETQ. The CDR3 runs to 16 residues. Trimming removed 4 bases at V and 7 bases at J, with 18 bases between. For the CDR3, the DNA is TGCGCCAGCAGCGGGGACCGGGGTTTGGGGAATTCACCCCTCCACTTT. Translation: CASSGDRGLGNSPLHF.

Only a few counts were recorded for this clonotype. This chain connects TRBV3-1 to TRBJ2-3; D unresolved. V was cut by 2 bases and J by 2 bases, with 14 bases left in between. CDR3 size: 16 residues. CDR1 is LGHDT, CDR2 YNNKEL, per germline (reference sequence). The CDR3 is CASSQYPGYFTDTQYF. The CDR3 DNA sequence: TGTGCCAGCAGCCAATACCCTGGGTACTTCACAGATACGCAGTATTTT.

The rearrangement joins TRBV7-6 to TRBJ2-7, with D possibly matching TRBD1 (5 bases). The CDR3 is made up of 16 amino acids. The germline V gene has CDR1 SGHVS and CDR2 FNYEAQ. The V end was cut by 4 bases, the J end by 5 bases, with 21 bases between. DNA of the CDR3: TGTGCCAGCAGCTCATCGTCACGACAGCCTGGGCACGAGCAGTACTTC. Residues: CASSSSSRQPGHEQYF.

The chain combines TRBV29-1 with TRBJ2-7; D not resolved. This CDR3 comprises 12 residues. Germline V lookup: CDR1 SQVTM, CDR2 ANQGSEA. The V and J ends lost 0 bases and 6 bases respectively, with 9 bases between them. Here the CDR3 DNA reads TGCAGCGTTGAAGATGGCTGGGGCGAGCAGTACTTC. It is translated as CSVEDGWGEQYF.

V gene TRBV18 combines with J gene TRBJ2-7; 11 bases are a match to TRBD1. Germline V gene lookup returns CDR1 KGHSH and CDR2 LQKENI. Trimming took 5 bases from V and 2 from J; bases not matched to a gene: 8. There are 16 residues in the CDR3. The CDR3 loop is CASSRTGGPETYEQYF. CDR3 nucleotides: TGTGCCAGCTCAAGGACAGGGGGCCCTGAAACCTACGAGCAGTACTTC.

This clonotype turned up a few times. The V and J genes are TRBV9 and TRBJ1-2, with no clear D. Germline CDR1 and CDR2: SGDLS and YYNGEE. The CDR3 totals 15 residues. V lost 0 bases to trimming and J lost 2 bases, with 11 bases between them. The CDR3: CASSVDGSRNYGYTF. The CDR3 coding sequence is TGTGCCAGCAGCGTAGACGGCAGCCGGAACTATGGCTACACCTTC.

This chain links TRBV12-5 with TRBJ2-5; no reliable D call. Trimming removed 2 bases from V and 2 bases from J, with 6 bases in between. The CDR3 spans 13 residues. Germline values: CDR1 LGHNT, CDR2 FRNRAP. CDR3 bases: TGTGCTAGTGGTTTGTCCAGACAAGAGACCCAGTACTTC. Its translation is CASGLSRQETQYF.

CDR3 sequence (DNA): TGTGCCAGCAGCATACCATCGGGGACGTTGACTGAAGCTTTCTTT. Translated, it gives CASSIPSGTLTEAFF. The chain is built from TRBV6-1 and TRBJ1-1; the D gene is possibly TRBD1 (5 bases). V shed 6 bases and J shed 5 bases, with 19 bases lying between them. Germline lookup yields CDR1 MNHNS and CDR2 SASEGT. This CDR3 comprises 15 residues.

CDR3 nucleotides: TGTGCCAGCAGTTCCCGGGACAGGGCCCACGAGCAGTACTTC. This sequence encodes CASSSRDRAHEQYF. The rearrangement links TRBV6-5 to TRBJ2-7; TRBD1 matches at 9 bases. Looked up from germline, CDR1 is MNHEY and CDR2 is SVGAGI. This CDR3 has 14 residues. V lost 4 bases and J lost 5; bases outside the gene matches: 6.

The sample holds many counts of this clonotype. The chain joins TRBV7-9 to TRBJ1-1; D remains ambiguous. Germline values: CDR1 SEHNR, CDR2 FQNEAQ (reference sequence). This CDR3 is built from 12 residues. Trimming took 8 bases from V and 4 from J, leaving 11 bases between them. CDR3 DNA sequence: TGTGCCAGCCTAGATGCCGGCACTGAAGCTTTCTTT. Its protein product is CASLDAGTEAFF.

This clonotype was seen ten or more times. This chain connects TRBV6-1 to TRBJ1-1; tentatively, D is TRBD1 (6 bases). Deletions cut 7 bases from V and 4 bases from J, with 16 bases between. The CDR3 is 14 amino acids. Germline-derived CDR1 and CDR2 are MNHNS and SASEGT. The CDR3 spells CASTQGGGGTEAFF. For the CDR3, the DNA is TGTGCCAGCACCCAAGGAGGAGGGGGCACTGAAGCTTTCTTT.